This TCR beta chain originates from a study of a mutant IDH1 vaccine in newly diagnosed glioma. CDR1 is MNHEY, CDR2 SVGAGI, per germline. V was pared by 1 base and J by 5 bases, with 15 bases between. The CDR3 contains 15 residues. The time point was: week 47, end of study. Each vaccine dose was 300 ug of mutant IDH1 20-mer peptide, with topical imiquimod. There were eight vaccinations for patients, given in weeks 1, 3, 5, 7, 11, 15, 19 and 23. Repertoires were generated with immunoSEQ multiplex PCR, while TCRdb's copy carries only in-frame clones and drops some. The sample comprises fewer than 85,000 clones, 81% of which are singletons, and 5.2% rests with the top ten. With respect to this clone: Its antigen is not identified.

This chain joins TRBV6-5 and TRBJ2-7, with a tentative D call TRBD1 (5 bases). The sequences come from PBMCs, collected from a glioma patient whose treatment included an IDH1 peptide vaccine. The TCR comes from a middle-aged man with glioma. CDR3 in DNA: TGTGCCAGCAGTTACTTAGGGCAGGGTGGTAACGAGCAGTACTTC. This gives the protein CASSYLGQGGNEQYF.